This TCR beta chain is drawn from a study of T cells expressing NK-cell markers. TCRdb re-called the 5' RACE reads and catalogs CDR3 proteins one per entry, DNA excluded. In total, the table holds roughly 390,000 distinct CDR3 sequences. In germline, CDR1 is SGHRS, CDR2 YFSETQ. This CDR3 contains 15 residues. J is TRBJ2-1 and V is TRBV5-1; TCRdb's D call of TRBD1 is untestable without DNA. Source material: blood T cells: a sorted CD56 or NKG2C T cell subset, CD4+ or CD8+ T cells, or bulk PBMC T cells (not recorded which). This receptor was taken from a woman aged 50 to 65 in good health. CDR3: CASSLEQGSYNEQFF.